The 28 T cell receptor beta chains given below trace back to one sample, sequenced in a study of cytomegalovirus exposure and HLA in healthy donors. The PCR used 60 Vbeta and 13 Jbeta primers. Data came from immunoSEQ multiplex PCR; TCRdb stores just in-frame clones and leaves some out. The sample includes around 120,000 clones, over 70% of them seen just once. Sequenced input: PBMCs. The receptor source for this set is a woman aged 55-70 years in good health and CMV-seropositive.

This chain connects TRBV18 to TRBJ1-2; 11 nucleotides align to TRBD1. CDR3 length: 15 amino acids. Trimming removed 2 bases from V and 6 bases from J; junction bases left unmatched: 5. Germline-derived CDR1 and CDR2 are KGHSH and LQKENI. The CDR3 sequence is CASSPRTGGEDGYTF. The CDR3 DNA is TGTGCCAGCTCACCAAGGACAGGGGGCGAGGATGGCTACACCTTC.

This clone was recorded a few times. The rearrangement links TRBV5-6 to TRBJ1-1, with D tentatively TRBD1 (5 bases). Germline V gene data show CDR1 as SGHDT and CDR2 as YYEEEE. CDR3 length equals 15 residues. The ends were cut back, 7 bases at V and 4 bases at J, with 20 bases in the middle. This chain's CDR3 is CASLQVDRGITEAFF. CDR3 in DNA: TGTGCCAGCCTCCAAGTGGACCGGGGGATCACTGAAGCTTTCTTT. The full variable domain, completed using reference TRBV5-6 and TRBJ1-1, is DAGVTQSPTHLIKTRGQQVTLRCSPKSGHDTVSWYQQALGQGPQFIFQYYEEEERQRGNFPDRFSGHQFPNYSSELNVNALLLGDSALYLCASLQVDRGITEAFFGQGTRLTVV.

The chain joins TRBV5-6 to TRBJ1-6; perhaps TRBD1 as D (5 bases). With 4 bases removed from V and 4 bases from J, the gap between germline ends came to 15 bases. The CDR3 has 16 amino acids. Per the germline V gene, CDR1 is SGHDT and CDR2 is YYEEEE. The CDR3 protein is CASSPDQGSYNSPLHF. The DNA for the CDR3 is TGTGCCAGCAGCCCTGACCAGGGCTCTTATAATTCACCCCTCCACTTT.

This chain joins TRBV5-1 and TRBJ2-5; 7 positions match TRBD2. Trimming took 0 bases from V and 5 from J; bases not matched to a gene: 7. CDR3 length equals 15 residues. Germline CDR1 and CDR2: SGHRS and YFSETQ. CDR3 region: CASSLGGGIEETQYF. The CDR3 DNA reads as TGCGCCAGCAGCTTGGGCGGGGGAATCGAGGAGACCCAGTACTTC.

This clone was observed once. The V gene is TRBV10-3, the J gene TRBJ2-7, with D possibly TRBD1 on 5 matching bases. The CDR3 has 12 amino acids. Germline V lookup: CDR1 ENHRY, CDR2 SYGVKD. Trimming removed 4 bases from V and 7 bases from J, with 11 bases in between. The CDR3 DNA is TGTGCCATCAGTGTAGGGGCACAAGAGCAGTACTTC. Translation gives CAISVGAQEQYF.

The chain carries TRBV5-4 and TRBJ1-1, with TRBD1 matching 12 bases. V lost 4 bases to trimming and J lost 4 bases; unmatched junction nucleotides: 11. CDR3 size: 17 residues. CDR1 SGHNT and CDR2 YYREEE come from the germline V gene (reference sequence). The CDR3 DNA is TGTGCCAGCAGCGTGGGACAGGGGGCTTTAAAGAGCACTGAAGCTTTCTTT. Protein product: CASSVGQGALKSTEAFF.

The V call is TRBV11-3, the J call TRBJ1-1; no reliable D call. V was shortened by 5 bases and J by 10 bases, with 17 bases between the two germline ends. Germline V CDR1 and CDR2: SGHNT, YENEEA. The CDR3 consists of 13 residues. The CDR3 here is CASSPQEGVRAFF. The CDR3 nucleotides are TGTGCCAGCAGCCCCCAAGAGGGAGTCAGAGCTTTCTTT.

CDR3 DNA: TGTGCCAGCTCACCCCCTGCGGGAACCAAAAACATTCAGTACTTC. The encoded protein is CASSPPAGTKNIQYF. The chain combines TRBV18 with TRBJ2-4; TRBD2 is a possible D gene (6 bases). Per germline, CDR1 KGHSH and CDR2 LQKENI. V dropped 3 bases and J dropped 2 bases, with 11 bases sitting between them. The CDR3 has 15 amino acids.

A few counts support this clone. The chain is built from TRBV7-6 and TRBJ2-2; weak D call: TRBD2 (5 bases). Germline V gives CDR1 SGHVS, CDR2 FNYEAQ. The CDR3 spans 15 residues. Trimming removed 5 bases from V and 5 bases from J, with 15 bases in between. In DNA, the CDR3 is TGTGCCAGCAGCCTCCGGGGTGACGGGACCGGGGAGCTGTTTTTT. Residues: CASSLRGDGTGELFF.

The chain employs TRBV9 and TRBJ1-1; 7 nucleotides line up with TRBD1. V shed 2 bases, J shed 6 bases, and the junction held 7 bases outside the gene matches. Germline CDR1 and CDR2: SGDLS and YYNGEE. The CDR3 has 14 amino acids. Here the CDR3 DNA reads TGTGCCAGCAGCGTTGGCAGGGGGACCCCTGAAGCTTTCTTT. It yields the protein CASSVGRGTPEAFF.

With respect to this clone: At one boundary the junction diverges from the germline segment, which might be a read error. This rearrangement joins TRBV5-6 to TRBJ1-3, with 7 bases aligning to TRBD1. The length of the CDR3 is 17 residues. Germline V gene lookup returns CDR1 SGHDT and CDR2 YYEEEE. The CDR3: CASSLRDSPLSGNTVYF. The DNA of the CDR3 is TGTGCCAGCAGCTTGCGGGACAGTCCCCTCTCTGGAAACACCGTATATTTT.

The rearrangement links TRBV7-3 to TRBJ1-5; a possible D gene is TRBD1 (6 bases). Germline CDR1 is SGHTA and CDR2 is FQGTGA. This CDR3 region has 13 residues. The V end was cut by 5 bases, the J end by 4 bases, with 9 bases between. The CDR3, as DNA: TGTGCCAGCAGCCGGACAGTTAATCAGCCCCAGCATTTT. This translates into CASSRTVNQPQHF. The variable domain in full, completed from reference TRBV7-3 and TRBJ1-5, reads GAGVSQTPSNKVTEKGKYVELRCDPISGHTALYWYRQSLGQGPEFLIYFQGTGAADDSGLPNDRFFAVRPEGSVSTLKIQRTERGDSAVYLCASSRTVNQPQHFGDGTRLSIL.

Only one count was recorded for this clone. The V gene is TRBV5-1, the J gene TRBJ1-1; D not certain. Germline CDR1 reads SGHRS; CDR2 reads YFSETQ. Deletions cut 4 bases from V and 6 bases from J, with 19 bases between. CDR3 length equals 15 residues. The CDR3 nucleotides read TGCGCCAGCAGCCCCAGGCCATTCTCTCCTTCTGAAGCTTTCTTT. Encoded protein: CASSPRPFSPSEAFF. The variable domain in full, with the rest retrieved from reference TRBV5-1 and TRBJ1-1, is KAGVTQTPRYLIKTRGQQVTLSCSPISGHRSVSWYQQTPGQGLQFLFEYFSETQRNKGNFPGRFSGRQFSNSRSEMNVSTLELGDSALYLCASSPRPFSPSEAFFGQGTRLTVV.

The CDR3 nucleotides are TGCGCCAGCAGCTTGGTAGTTAGGACATCAGGTTCGGCAACTAATGAAAAACTGTTTTTT. Its protein is CASSLVVRTSGSATNEKLFF. This chain connects TRBV5-1 to TRBJ1-4; possibly TRBD1 for D (5 bases). The CDR3 sequence is 20 residues long. The germline V gene encodes CDR1 SGHRS and CDR2 YFSETQ. The V end was cut by 0 bases, the J end by 0 bases, with 21 bases between.

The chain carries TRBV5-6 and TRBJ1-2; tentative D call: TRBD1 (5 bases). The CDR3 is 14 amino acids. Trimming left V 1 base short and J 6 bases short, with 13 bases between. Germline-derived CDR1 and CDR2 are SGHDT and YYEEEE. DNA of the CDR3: TGTGCCAGCAGCTTGTCAGCAGGGATACATGGCTACACCTTC. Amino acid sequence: CASSLSAGIHGYTF. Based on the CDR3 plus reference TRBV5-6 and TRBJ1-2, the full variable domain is DAGVTQSPTHLIKTRGQQVTLRCSPKSGHDTVSWYQQALGQGPQFIFQYYEEEERQRGNFPDRFSGHQFPNYSSELNVNALLLGDSALYLCASSLSAGIHGYTFGSGTRLTVV.

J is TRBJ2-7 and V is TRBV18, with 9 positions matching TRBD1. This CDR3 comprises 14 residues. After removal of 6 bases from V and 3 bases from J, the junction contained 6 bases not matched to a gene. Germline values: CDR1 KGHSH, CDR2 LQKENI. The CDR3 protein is CASSPGQGLYEQYF. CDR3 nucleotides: TGTGCCAGCTCCCCGGGACAGGGCCTCTACGAGCAGTACTTC.

CDR3 sequence reads: CASSLLVYEQYF. Written as DNA, the CDR3 is TGTGCCAGCAGCTTGCTTGTCTACGAGCAGTACTTC. V usage is TRBV5-6 and J usage is TRBJ2-7; D is ambiguous. The CDR3 sequence is 12 residues long. The germline V and J ends were trimmed by 1 base and 3 bases, with 5 bases remaining between them. Germline loops: CDR1 SGHDT, CDR2 YYEEEE.

In nucleotides, the CDR3 is TGTGCCAGCTCACCACGGGCTAGCGGGGTGATCACCGGGGAGCTGTTTTTT. It is translated as CASSPRASGVITGELFF. The rearrangement uses TRBV18 and TRBJ2-2, with 9 bases that match TRBD2. The trim removed 1 base at V and 4 bases at J, leaving 7 bases unmatched. Per germline, CDR1 KGHSH and CDR2 LQKENI. The CDR3 extends over 17 amino acids.

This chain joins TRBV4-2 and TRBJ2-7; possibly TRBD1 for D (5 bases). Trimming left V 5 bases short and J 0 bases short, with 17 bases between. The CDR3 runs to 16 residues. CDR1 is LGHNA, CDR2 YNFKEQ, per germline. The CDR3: CASSSPGREDSYEQYF. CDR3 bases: TGTGCCAGCAGCTCCCCGGGCAGGGAAGACTCCTACGAGCAGTACTTC.

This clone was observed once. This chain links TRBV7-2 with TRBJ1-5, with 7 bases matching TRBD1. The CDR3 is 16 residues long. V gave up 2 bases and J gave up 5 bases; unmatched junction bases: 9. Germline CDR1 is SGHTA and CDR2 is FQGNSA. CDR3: CASSLITTGIYQPQHF. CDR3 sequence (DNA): TGTGCCAGCAGCTTAATCACGACAGGGATTTATCAGCCCCAGCATTTT.

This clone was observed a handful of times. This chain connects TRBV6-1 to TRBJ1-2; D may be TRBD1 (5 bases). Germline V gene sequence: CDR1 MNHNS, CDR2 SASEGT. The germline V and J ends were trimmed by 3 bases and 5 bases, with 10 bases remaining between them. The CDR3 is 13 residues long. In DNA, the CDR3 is TGTGCCAGCAGTGAGCGGGGGTGGTATGGCTACACCTTC. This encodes CASSERGWYGYTF.

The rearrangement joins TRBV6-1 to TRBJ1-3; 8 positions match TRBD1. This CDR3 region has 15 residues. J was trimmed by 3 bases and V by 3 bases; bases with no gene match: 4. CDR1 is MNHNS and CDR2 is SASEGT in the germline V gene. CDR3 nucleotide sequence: TGTGCCAGCAGTGAGACCAGGGGGCTTGGAAACACCATATATTTT. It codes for CASSETRGLGNTIYF.

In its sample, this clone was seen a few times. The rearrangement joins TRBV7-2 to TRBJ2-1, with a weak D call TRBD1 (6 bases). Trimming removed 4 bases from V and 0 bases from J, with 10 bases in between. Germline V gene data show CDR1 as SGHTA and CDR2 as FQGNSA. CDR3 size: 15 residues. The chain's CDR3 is CASSYQGSSYNEQFF. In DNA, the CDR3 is TGTGCCAGCAGCTACCAGGGGAGCTCCTACAATGAGCAGTTCTTC.

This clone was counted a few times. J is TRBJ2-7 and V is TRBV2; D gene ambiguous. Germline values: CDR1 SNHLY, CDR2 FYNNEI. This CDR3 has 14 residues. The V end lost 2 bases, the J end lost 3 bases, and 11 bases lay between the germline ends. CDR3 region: CASSEIQQSYEQYF. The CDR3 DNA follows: TGTGCCAGCAGTGAAATCCAACAAAGCTACGAGCAGTACTTC.

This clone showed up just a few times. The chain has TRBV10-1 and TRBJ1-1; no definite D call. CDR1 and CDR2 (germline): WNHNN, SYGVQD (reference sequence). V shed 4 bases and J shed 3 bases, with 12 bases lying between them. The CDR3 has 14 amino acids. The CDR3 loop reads CASSGGPGYTEAFF. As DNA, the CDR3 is TGCGCCAGCAGTGGAGGTCCGGGGTACACTGAAGCTTTCTTT.

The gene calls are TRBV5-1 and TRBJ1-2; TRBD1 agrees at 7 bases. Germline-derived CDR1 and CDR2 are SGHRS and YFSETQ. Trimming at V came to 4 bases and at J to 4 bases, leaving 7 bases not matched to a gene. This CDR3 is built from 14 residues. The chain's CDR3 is CASSTETGTYGYTF. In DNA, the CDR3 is TGCGCCAGCAGCACCGAGACAGGGACCTATGGCTACACCTTC.

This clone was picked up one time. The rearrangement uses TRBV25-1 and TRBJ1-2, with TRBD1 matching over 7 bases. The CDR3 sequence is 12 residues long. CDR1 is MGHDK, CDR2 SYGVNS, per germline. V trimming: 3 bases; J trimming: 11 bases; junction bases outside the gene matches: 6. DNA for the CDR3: TGTGCCAGCAGTGAGCTTAGGGGGCGTTACACCTTC. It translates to CASSELRGRYTF.

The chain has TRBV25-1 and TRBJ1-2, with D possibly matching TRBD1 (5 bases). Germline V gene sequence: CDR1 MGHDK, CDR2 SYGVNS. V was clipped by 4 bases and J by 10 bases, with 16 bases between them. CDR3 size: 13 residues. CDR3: CASSADSPPDYTF. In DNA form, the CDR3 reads TGTGCCAGCAGTGCCGACAGTCCCCCGGACTACACCTTC.